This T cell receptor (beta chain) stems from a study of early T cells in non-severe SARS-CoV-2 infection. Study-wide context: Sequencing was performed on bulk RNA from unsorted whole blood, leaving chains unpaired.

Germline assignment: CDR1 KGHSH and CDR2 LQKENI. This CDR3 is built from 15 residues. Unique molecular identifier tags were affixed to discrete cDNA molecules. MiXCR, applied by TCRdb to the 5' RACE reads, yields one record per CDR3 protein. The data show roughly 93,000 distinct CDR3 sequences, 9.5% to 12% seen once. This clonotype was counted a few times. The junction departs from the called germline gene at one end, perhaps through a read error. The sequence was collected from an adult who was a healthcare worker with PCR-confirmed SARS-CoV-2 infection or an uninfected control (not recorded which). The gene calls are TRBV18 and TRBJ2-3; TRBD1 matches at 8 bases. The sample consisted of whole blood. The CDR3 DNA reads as TGTGCCAGCTCATCACCGGGACAGGACACAGATACGCAGTATTTT. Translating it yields CASSSPGQDTDTQYF. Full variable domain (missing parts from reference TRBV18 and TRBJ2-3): NAGVMQNPRHLVRRRGQEARLRCSPMKGHSHVYWYRQLPEEGLKFMVYLQKENIIDESGMPKERFSAEFPKEGPSILRIQQVVRGDSAAYFCASSSPGQDTDTQYFGPGTRLTVL.